These T cell receptor beta chains were read from a single sample in a study of T-cell memory formation after mild COVID-19. MiXCR was run by TCRdb on the 5' RACE reads, yielding one entry per CDR3 protein. The sample has around 530,000 distinct CDR3 sequences; about a fifth are singletons. Sequencing input: PBMCs or a T cell subset sorted from them (not recorded which). Receptor source: an adult woman who had mild COVID-19 (a few samples of this study predate the infection). Cell type and time point are not known. The CDR3 runs from the conserved cysteine through the conserved F or W. A D gene is named only where the DNA matches it firmly. Size is stated for part of the rows, as once, few or many counts, or as a class when the clone is expanded.

>TRBV2|TRBJ2-3|.|.
TGTGCCAGCAGTGTAAAGGGTTTTGAAGATACGCAGTATTTT
CASSVKGFEDTQYF
>TRBV20-1|TRBJ2-1|.|TRBD2
TGCAGTGCTAGAGGGACTAGCAGCAACAATGAGCAGTTCTTC
CSARGTSSNNEQFF
>TRBV5-1|TRBJ1-1|few|.
TGCGCCAGCAGCTTCACCAGGGTCGGGAACACTGAAGCTTTCTTT
CASSFTRVGNTEAFF
>TRBV6-1|TRBJ2-1|.|TRBD1
TGTGCCAGCAGAACTCTGACAGGGATGGGCTACAATGAGCAGTTCTTC
CASRTLTGMGYNEQFF
>TRBV12-3/TRBV12-4|TRBJ1-1|few|.
TGTGCCAGCAGAACTCGAGCAGTTCGGTCTGAAGCTTTCTTT
CASRTRAVRSEAFF
>TRBV6-6|TRBJ2-7|many|.
TGTGCCAGCACGGAGACAGACGGCTCCTACGAGCAGTACTTC
CASTETDGSYEQYF
>TRBV15|TRBJ2-7|few|TRBD2
TGTGCCACCAGCAGAGTCCGAGCGGGAGTGAGTCCGCTCGAGCAGTACTTC
CATSRVRAGVSPLEQYF
>TRBV20-1|TRBJ2-5|few|TRBD2
TGCAGTGCTAGAGTCGGGGTAGCGGGAGGGACAGAGACCCAGTACTTC
CSARVGVAGGTETQYF
>TRBV6-5|TRBJ2-5|.|.
TGTGCCAGCCGCACCCCGCTGCAGACCCAGTACTTC
CASRTPLQTQYF
>TRBV6-2/TRBV6-3|TRBJ2-1|.|TRBD2
TGTGCCAGCAGTTCACCGAGCGGGAGGGGTTGGAATGAGCAGTTCTTC
CASSSPSGRGWNEQFF
>TRBV7-9|TRBJ2-1|.|.
TGTGCCAGCAGCTTAGCCCCTAGGAATGAGCAGTTCTTC
CASSLAPRNEQFF
>TRBV20-1|TRBJ2-1|few|TRBD1
TGCAGTGCTCCCCTGGACAGGGACAATGAGCAGTTCTTC
CSAPLDRDNEQFF
>TRBV28|TRBJ2-4|few|.
TGTGCCAGCAGTGAAAGCAGGGACGGGTACATTCAGTACTTC
CASSESRDGYIQYF
>TRBV19|TRBJ2-7|once|.
TGTGCCAGTAGTATTGGACCGACCTACGAGCAGTACTTC
CASSIGPTYEQYF
>TRBV20-1|TRBJ2-1|few|TRBD2
TGCAGTGCTAGACCCACCCTAGCGGGGGGACTGAGTGAGCAGTTCTTC
CSARPTLAGGLSEQFF
>TRBV7-9|TRBJ2-7|.|.
TGTGCCAGCAGCCTTCCTCGGACGGGTGGCTACGAGCAGTACTTC
CASSLPRTGGYEQYF
>TRBV19|TRBJ2-7|.|TRBD2
TGTGCCAGTAGTTTCGGGTTAGCGGGATTCGCTTACGAGCAGTACTTC
CASSFGLAGFAYEQYF
>TRBV2|TRBJ2-7|few|.
TGTGCCAGCAGCGCCAACTACGAGCAGTACTTC
CASSANYEQYF
>TRBV5-4|TRBJ2-3|few|.
TGTGCCAGCAGCTTGGGGATGGGGGGACGCACAGATACGCAGTATTTT
CASSLGMGGRTDTQYF
>TRBV20-1|TRBJ1-2|.|.
TGCAGTGCTAGAACTTTGGGTGGCGCCAACTATGGCTACACCTTC
CSARTLGGANYGYTF
>TRBV20-1|TRBJ2-1|few|TRBD2
TGCAGTGCTAGGACAGCCGGGACTAGGACCTACAATGAGCAGTTCTTC
CSARTAGTRTYNEQFF
>TRBV21-1|TRBJ2-4|.|.
TGTGCCAGCAGCAAGGATCCCCGAATGGACAGGCTAGCCAAAAACATTCAGTACTTC
CASSKDPRMDRLAKNIQYF
>TRBV20-1|TRBJ2-7|.|.
TGCAGTGCTAGAGGAGGTCGGTTTTACGAGCAGTACTTC
CSARGGRFYEQYF
>TRBV12-3/TRBV12-4|TRBJ1-1|.|.
TGTGCCAGCAGGGGGACCACTGAAGCTTTCTTT
CASRGTTEAFF
>TRBV12-3/TRBV12-4|TRBJ1-1|few|.
TGTGCCAGCAGTTTAAGGGTCGAGAACACTGAAGCTTTCTTT
CASSLRVENTEAFF
>TRBV4-2|TRBJ1-4|.|.
TGTGCCAGCAGCCTCCAGGAAAGGGCAAAGGTTAATGAAAAACTGTTTTTT
CASSLQERAKVNEKLFF
>TRBV10-3|TRBJ1-4|few|.
TGTGCCATCAGTGACCGGGTTAATGAAAAACTGTTTTTT
CAISDRVNEKLFF
>TRBV6-6|TRBJ2-7|.|.
TGTGCCAGCAGTTACTCGCAGGGGAGGGCATACGAGCAGTACTTC
CASSYSQGRAYEQYF
>TRBV7-2|TRBJ1-2|.|.
TGTGCCAGCAGCTTGGACAGTACTAACTATGGCTACACCTTC
CASSLDSTNYGYTF
>TRBV4-1|TRBJ1-3|few|TRBD1
TGCGCCAGCAGCCAAGATTCAACGACCGGGACAGGGAAAGGAAACACCATATATTTT
CASSQDSTTGTGKGNTIYF
>TRBV15|TRBJ1-2|.|.
TGTGCCACCAGCAGAGATTTAGGGGGGTCGGACGGCTACACCTTC
CATSRDLGGSDGYTF
>TRBV6-2/TRBV6-3|TRBJ2-3|.|.
TGTGCCAGCAACGGTCGGGGAACAGATACGCAGTATTTT
CASNGRGTDTQYF
>TRBV19|TRBJ2-7|few|.
TGTGCCAGTAGTATTGGGCAGACGTCAACCTACGAGCAGTACTTC
CASSIGQTSTYEQYF
>TRBV27|TRBJ1-2|few|.
TGTGCCAGTCGACAGAATATTAACTATGGCTACACCTTC
CASRQNINYGYTF
>TRBV6-4|TRBJ2-1|many|.
TGTGCCAGCAGTGAGACCAGTAGCAATGAGCAGTTCTTC
CASSETSSNEQFF
>TRBV10-3|TRBJ2-1|few|.
TGTGCCATCAGTGAGCTCGAAACGGGGACCCCGGGGCAGTTCTTC
CAISELETGTPGQFF
>TRBV9|TRBJ2-7|.|.
TGTGCCAGCAGCGTAGAGGGGGACCGGGGGTCCTACGAGCAGTACTTC
CASSVEGDRGSYEQYF
>TRBV4-1|TRBJ2-1|few|TRBD2
TGCGCCAGCAGCCAAGATGGGACTAAGCAGTTCTTC
CASSQDGTKQFF
>TRBV15|TRBJ2-5|.|TRBD2
TGTGCCACCAGCAGAGATTTAGCGGGCGCGGGAGAGACCCAGTACTTC
CATSRDLAGAGETQYF
>TRBV4-3|TRBJ1-4|many|.
TGCGCCAGCAGCCAGAACCAGGGGCTTAATGAAAAACTGTTTTTT
CASSQNQGLNEKLFF
>TRBV28|TRBJ1-2|.|TRBD1
TGTGCCAGCAGTGCGACAGGGGACGGCTATGGCTACACCTTC
CASSATGDGYGYTF
>TRBV7-8|TRBJ1-4|.|.
TGTGCCAGCAGCTTAGCCATCAGGAACCTAAAACCAACTAATGAAAAACTGTTTTTT
CASSLAIRNLKPTNEKLFF
>TRBV21-1|TRBJ2-1|.|.
TGTGCCAGCATCCCCAGGCTAGCGGGAGCGGACAATGAGCAGTTCTTC
CASIPRLAGADNEQFF